The rows below give T cell receptor beta chains drawn from one sample of a study of Graves' ophthalmopathy and Graves' hyperthyroidism. Via MiXCR, TCRdb re-called the multiplex PCR reads, giving one row per CDR3 protein. The top ten hold 2.5% to 3.5% of the sample, which has some 410,000 distinct CDR3 sequences, around 21% seen once. Sequencing used peripheral blood. Receptor source: a young woman with stable Graves' hyperthyroidism. Both conserved end residues are part of each CDR3. D genes are given only for firm matches. Expanded clones get a size class; other rows say once, few or many, or leave the size out.

>TRBV6-2/TRBV6-3|NA|NA|TRBJ1-3
TGTGCCAGCAGTAAGACGACTGGAAACACCATATATTTT
CASSKTTGNTIYF
>TRBV24-1|TRBD2|NA|TRBJ2-5
TGTGCCACCAGTGATCCGGGACTAGTCGGATCGGAGACCCAGTACTTC
CATSDPGLVGSETQYF
>TRBV24-1|NA|many|TRBJ1-1
TGTGCCACCAGTGTTGGGACTTTCTTT
CATSVGTFF
>TRBV3-1|NA|few|TRBJ2-7
TGTGCCAGCAGCCAGCAAGGGGGTTACGAGCAGTACTTC
CASSQQGGYEQYF
>TRBV14|TRBD2|NA|TRBJ2-4
TGTGCCAGCAGCTTTGGACTAGCGGGAGAAGAGGGCAGAAGACTAGCCAAAAACATTAAGTACTTC
CASSFGLAGEEGRRLAKNIKYF
>TRBV20-1|TRBD1|many|TRBJ2-5
TGCAGTGCTAACGACAGGGGTCTTAGGGAGACCCAGTACTTC
CSANDRGLRETQYF
>TRBV24-1|NA|many|TRBJ1-2
TGTGCCACCAGTGATGACAGAGGACTCGGCTACACCTTC
CATSDDRGLGYTF
>TRBV10-3|TRBD2|many|TRBJ2-7
TGTGCCATGCGCAGCGGGAGGGACATGACCTACGAGCAGTACTTC
CAMRSGRDMTYEQYF
>TRBV5-1|NA|few|TRBJ2-7
TGCGCCAGCAGCCTCTTGCAGTACTACGAGCAGTACTTC
CASSLLQYYEQYF
>TRBV27|NA|NA|TRBJ1-5
TGTGCCAGCAGTTTGGAGCACAATCAGCCCCAGCATTTT
CASSLEHNQPQHF
>TRBV9|TRBD1|many|TRBJ1-1
TGTGCCAGCAGCGTAGGACAGGGGACGAACACTGAAGCTTTCTTT
CASSVGQGTNTEAFF
>TRBV24-1|NA|NA|TRBJ1-2
TGTGCCACCAGTGATTCAGGGTCCTATCGCTACACCTTC
CATSDSGSYRYTF
>TRBV6-1|NA|NA|TRBJ2-4
TGTGCCAGCAGTGAAAACTCTCGAAGTTTAGCCAAAAACATTCAGTACTTC
CASSENSRSLAKNIQYF
>TRBV6-1|NA|many|TRBJ1-2
TGTGCCAGCAGATCCCACAGCTCCTACACCTTC
CASRSHSSYTF
>TRBV12-3/TRBV12-4|NA|many|TRBJ2-5
TGTGCCAGCAGTCCCAACTCTTTGGGCCTGATGAAGGGGGAGACCCAGTACTTC
CASSPNSLGLMKGETQYF
>TRBV10-3|NA|NA|TRBJ1-2
TGTGCCAGCAGCCCCCTGTCCGCTAACTATGGCTACACCTTC
CASSPLSANYGYTF
>TRBV18|TRBD1|NA|TRBJ2-7
TGTGCCAGCTCCCCCGGGACAGGGGTCCTCGAGCAGTACTTC
CASSPGTGVLEQYF
>TRBV20-1|TRBD1|few|TRBJ2-7
TGCAGTGCTAGGGGACAGGGTTTCATCTCCTACGAGCAGTACTTC
CSARGQGFISYEQYF
>TRBV9|NA|many|TRBJ2-5
TGTGCCAGCAGCGTAGCTCCGAACCAAGAGACCCAGTACTTC
CASSVAPNQETQYF
>TRBV6-5|NA|few|TRBJ2-5
TGTGCCAGCAGTTCTCGCCGCAATACAGGGTCCGGGCAAGAGACCCAGTACTTC
CASSSRRNTGSGQETQYF
>TRBV6-1|NA|few|TRBJ2-2
TGTGCCAGCAGCCCTCGACGCGGCACCGGGGAGCTGTTTTTT
CASSPRRGTGELFF
>TRBV6-5|TRBD1|NA|TRBJ2-7
TGTGCCAGCAGTGACTCGACAGGGTCCTACGAGCAGTACTTC
CASSDSTGSYEQYF